This TCR beta chain was identified in a study of CD8 T cells in ankylosing spondylitis. Each CDR3 protein is one row after TCRdb ran MiXCR on the 5' RACE reads. The profile shows under 130,000 distinct CDR3 sequences, less than 25% of them singletons. CDR3 length: 15 amino acids. V gave up 4 bases and J gave up 8 bases; unmatched junction bases: 8. Germline V CDR1 and CDR2: SGHRS, YFSETQ. This clonotype appeared a few times. Sequencing was done on a sample of synovial fluid, either unsorted or a sorted T cell fraction (not recorded which). The clonotype comes from a male donor with ankylosing spondylitis. The chain carries TRBV5-1 and TRBJ2-1, with 11 bases lining up with TRBD1. This CDR3 is CASSPTGQGVHEQFF. The CDR3 DNA follows: TGCGCCAGCAGCCCGACGGGACAGGGGGTGCATGAGCAGTTCTTC. Complete variable domain (other parts from reference TRBV5-1 and TRBJ2-1): KAGVTQTPRYLIKTRGQQVTLSCSPISGHRSVSWYQQTPGQGLQFLFEYFSETQRNKGNFPGRFSGRQFSNSRSEMNVSTLELGDSALYLCASSPTGQGVHEQFFGPGTRLTVL.